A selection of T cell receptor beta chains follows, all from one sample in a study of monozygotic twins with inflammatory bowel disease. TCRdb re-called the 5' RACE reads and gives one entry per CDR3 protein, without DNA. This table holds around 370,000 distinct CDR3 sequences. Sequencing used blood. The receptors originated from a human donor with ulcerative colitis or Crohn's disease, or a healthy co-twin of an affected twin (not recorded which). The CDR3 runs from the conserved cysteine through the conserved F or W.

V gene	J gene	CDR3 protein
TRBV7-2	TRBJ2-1	CASSLDVGAGNEQFF
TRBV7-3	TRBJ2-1	CASSSQGQGGNEQFF
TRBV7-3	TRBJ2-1	CASSFAGGAYNEQFF
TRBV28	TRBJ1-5	CASPPSGQGGNQPQHF
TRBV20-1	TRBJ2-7	CSAGLPYEQYF
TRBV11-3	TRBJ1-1	CASSRGALDTEAFF
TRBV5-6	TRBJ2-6	CASSLFTAGANVLTF
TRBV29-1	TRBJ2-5	CSVALLDSQETQYF
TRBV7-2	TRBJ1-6	CASSLAGQGPPLHF
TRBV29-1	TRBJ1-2	CSTYRGGGYTF
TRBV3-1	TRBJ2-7	CASSQARGSRRTYEQYF
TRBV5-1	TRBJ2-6	CASSHATGSGANVLTF
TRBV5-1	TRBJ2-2	CASSLSSGGISTGELFF
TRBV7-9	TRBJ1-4	CASSPSPQGTNEKLFF
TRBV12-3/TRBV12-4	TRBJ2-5	CASSFETEETQYF
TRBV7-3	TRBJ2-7	CASSLKGSYEQYF
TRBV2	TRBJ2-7	CASSRDGTYEQHF
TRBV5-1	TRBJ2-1	CASSDGGLAGDEQFF
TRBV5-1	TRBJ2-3	CASSLQGATDTQYF
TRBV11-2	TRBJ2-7	CASSGPATGSFLTGNEQYF
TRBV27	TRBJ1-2	CASSLSDRVKFYGYTF
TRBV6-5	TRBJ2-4	CASSYTRVQAKNIQYF
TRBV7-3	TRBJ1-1	CASSLSGENTEAFF